This TCR beta chain was profiled in a study of vaccination effects on CD4 cells after COVID-19. Study in general: After expansion with viral peptide pools in the ViraFEST assay, antigen-specific CD4+ T cells were sequenced. Study-level findings and limits: The vaccine-induced clones of healthy vaccinees included only 1 of 255 that cross-reacted with common cold coronaviruses.

TCRdb's copy holds only in-frame clones and misses some; the assay was immunoSEQ multiplex PCR. The table has 32,000 or so clones, approximately 67% seen once. This clone was detected only a few times. Its target is not known. Subsequent to a culture period of more than 9 days, CD4+ T cells were isolated. Germline V gives CDR1 MNHEY, CDR2 SMNVEV (reference sequence). V was clipped by 3 bases and J by 1 base, with 7 bases between them. This CDR3 comprises 14 residues. This specimen was CD4+ T cells from PBMCs cultured without peptide, taken before COVID-19 vaccination. J is TRBJ1-5 and V is TRBV27, with no clear D. This receptor was obtained from a human donor who received a COVID-19 vaccine. CDR3 protein: CASSLLDSNQPQHF. CDR3 coding DNA: TGTGCCAGCAGTTTGTTGGACAGCAATCAGCCCCAGCATTTT.